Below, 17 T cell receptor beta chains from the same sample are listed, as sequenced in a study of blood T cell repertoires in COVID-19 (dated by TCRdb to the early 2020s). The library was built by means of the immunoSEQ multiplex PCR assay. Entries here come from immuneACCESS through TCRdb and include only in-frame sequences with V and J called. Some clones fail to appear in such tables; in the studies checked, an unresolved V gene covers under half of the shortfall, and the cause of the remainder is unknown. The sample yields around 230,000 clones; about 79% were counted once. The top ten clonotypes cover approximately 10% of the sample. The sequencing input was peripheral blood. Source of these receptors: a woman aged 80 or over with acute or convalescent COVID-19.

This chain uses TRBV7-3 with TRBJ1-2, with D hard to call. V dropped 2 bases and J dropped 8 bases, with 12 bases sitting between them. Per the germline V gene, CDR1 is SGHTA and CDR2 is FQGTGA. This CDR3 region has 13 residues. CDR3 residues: CASSLDARGGYTF. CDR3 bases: TGTGCCAGCAGCTTAGACGCCAGAGGCGGCTACACCTTC.

The CDR3 loop reads CASSLAGGQNEKLFF. In DNA, the CDR3 is TGTGCCAGCAGCTTAGCTGGGGGACAGAATGAAAAACTGTTTTTT. The chain combines TRBV7-2 with TRBJ1-4, with 7 bases that match TRBD1. Germline V gene data show CDR1 as SGHTA and CDR2 as FQGNSA. V was pared by 0 bases and J by 5 bases, with 3 bases of the junction left unmatched. This CDR3 is 15 amino acids long.

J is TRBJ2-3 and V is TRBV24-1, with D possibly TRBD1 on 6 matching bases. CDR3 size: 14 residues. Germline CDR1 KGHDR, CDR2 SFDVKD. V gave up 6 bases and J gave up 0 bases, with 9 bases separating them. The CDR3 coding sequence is TGTGCCACCAGTCCAAGGGGGAGCACAGATACGCAGTATTTT. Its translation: CATSPRGSTDTQYF.

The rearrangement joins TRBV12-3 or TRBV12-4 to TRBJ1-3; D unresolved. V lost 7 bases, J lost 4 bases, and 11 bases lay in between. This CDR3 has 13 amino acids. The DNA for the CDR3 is TGTGCCAGCAACCTCCCGGGAGGAAACACCATATATTTT. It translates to CASNLPGGNTIYF.

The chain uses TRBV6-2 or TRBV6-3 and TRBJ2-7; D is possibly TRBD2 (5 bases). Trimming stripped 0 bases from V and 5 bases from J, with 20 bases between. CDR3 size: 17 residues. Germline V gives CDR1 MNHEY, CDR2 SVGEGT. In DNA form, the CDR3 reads TGTGCCAGCAGTTACTCGACTATGGGTTGGAAAGGAAACGAGCAGTACTTC. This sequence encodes CASSYSTMGWKGNEQYF.

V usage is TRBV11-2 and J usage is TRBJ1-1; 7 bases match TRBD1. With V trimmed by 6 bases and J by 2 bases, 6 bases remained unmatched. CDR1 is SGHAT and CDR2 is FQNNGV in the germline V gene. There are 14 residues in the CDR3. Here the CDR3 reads CASRDRWLNTEAFF. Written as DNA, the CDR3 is TGTGCCAGCAGGGACAGGTGGCTTAACACTGAAGCTTTCTTT.

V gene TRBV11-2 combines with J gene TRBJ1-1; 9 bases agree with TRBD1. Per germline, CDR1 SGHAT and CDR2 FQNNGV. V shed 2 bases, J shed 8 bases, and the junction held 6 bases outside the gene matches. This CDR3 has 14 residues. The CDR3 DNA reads TGTGCCAGCAGCTTAACGGGTGGACAGGGGGAAGCTTTCTTT. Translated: CASSLTGGQGEAFF.

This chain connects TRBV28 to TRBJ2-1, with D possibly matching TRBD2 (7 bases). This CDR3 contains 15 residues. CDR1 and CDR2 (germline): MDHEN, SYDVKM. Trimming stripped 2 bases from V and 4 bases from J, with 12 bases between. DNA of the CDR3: TGTGCCAGCAGTTTAGGGGGGGCCGGTTACAATGAGCAGTTCTTC. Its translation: CASSLGGAGYNEQFF. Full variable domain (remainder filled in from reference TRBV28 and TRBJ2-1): DVKVTQSSRYLVKRTGEKVFLECVQDMDHENMFWYRQDPGLGLRLIYFSYDVKMKEKGDIPEGYSVSREKKERFSLILESASTNQTSMYLCASSLGGAGYNEQFFGPGTRLTVL.

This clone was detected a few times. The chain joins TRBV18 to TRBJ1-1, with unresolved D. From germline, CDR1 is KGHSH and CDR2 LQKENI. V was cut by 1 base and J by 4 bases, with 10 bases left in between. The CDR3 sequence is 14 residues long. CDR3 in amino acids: CASSPLPGATEAFF. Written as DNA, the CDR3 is TGTGCCAGCTCACCACTGCCAGGTGCCACTGAAGCTTTCTTT.

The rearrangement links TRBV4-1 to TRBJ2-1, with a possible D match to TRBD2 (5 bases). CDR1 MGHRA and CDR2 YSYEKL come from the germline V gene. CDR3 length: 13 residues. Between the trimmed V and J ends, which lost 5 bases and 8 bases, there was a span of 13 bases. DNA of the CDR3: TGCGCCAGCAGCGGGTGGGAAGCGGATGAGCAGTTCTTC. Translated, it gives CASSGWEADEQFF.

CDR3 sequence reads: CASSRPRGGNYGYTF. The CDR3 region has the DNA TGTGCCAGCAGCAGGCCTCGGGGAGGCAATTATGGCTACACCTTC. The chain combines TRBV21-1 with TRBJ1-2. TRBV21-1 is termed a pseudogene. The CDR3 has 15 residues.

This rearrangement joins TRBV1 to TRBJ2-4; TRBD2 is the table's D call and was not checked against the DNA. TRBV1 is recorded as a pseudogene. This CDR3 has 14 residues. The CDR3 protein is CTSSPGSAKNIQYF. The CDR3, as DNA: TGCACCAGCAGCCCCGGTTCAGCCAAAAACATTCAGTACTTC.

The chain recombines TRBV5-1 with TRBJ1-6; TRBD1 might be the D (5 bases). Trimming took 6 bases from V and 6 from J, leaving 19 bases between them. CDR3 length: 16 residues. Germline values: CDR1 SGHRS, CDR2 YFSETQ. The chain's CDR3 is CASNYGGIGTNSPLHF. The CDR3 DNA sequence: TGCGCCAGCAACTACGGGGGGATTGGAACTAATTCACCCCTCCACTTT.

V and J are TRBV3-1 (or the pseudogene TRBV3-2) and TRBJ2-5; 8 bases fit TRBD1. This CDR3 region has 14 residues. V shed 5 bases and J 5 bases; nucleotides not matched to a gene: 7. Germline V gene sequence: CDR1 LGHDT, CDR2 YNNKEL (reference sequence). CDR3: CASSYRQGMETQYF. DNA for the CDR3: TGTGCCAGCAGCTACCGACAGGGGATGGAGACCCAGTACTTC.

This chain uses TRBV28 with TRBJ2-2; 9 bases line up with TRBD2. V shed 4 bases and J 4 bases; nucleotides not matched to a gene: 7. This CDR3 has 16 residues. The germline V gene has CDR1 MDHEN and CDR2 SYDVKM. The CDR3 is CASSSIAGETTGELFF. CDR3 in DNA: TGTGCCAGCAGTTCTATAGCGGGGGAGACCACCGGGGAGCTGTTTTTT.

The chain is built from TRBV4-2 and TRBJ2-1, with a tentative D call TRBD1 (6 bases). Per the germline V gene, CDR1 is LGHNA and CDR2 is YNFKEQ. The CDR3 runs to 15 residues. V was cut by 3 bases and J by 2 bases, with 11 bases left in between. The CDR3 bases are TGTGCCAGCAGCCATACAGACAGGACCTACAATGAGCAGTTCTTC. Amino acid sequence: CASSHTDRTYNEQFF.

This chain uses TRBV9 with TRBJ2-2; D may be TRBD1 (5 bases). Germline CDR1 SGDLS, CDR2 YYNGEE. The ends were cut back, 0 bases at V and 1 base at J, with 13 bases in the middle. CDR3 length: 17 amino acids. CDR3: CASSVDWWGLNTGELFF. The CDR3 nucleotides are TGTGCCAGCAGCGTAGACTGGTGGGGCCTGAACACCGGGGAGCTGTTTTTT.